The clone carrying this TCR beta chain came up once. Its specificity is unknown. Some clones are missing from TCRdb's copy, which holds only in-frame ones; the method was immunoSEQ multiplex PCR. Among roughly 97,000 clones listed, roughly nine tenths were seen once. This specimen belongs to a study of graft-versus-host responses after intestinal transplantation. For the study at large: Every one of the recipients received anti-thymocyte globulin induction and afterwards took tacrolimus and steroids for approximately three years.

Whole-study results and caveats: Among recipient marrow samples, GvH clones were found; some appeared first in ileum or blood.

This specimen consisted of unstimulated CD4+ T cells sorted from spleen or lymph node cells, obtained before intestinal transplant. The clonotype was recovered from a human donor who received an intestinal transplant.

CDR3 residues: CAITRGGTDTQYF. The DNA for the CDR3 is TGTGCCATCACGCGGGGGGGCACAGATACGCAGTATTTT. The chain is built from TRBV10-3 and TRBJ2-3; 8 bases are a match to TRBD2. The germline gives CDR1 ENHRY, CDR2 SYGVKD. Losses at the gene ends were 7 bases for V and 1 base for J; bases not matched to a gene: 1. This CDR3 region has 13 residues.